The 21 T cell receptor beta chains in this list originate from one sample, sequenced in a study of CD8 T cells in Susac syndrome (dated by TCRdb to about 2019). Library generation was performed with the immunoSEQ multiplex PCR assay. RNA was extracted using the RNeasy kit, and roughly 0.5 to 1 ug of the RNA was reverse transcribed with random hexamers. TCRdb reanalyzed the raw reads on its own, using fastp at Q25 for trimming and MiXCR for clone calling, and kept in-frame beta chains. Identical CDR3 protein sequences are pooled into one entry, listed with their most common genes and DNA. The sample data list about 200,000 distinct CDR3 sequences, and around 93% of these were observed just once. 0.09% to 0.12% of the sample is in the top ten clones. Sequenced: CD4+ T cells from PBMCs. The origin of the receptors is a human donor in good health.

CDR3 loop: CASSSVPGGTQYF. For the CDR3, the DNA is TGTGCCAGCAGCTCGGTCCCTGGAGGGACCCAGTACTTC. This chain links TRBV9 with TRBJ2-5, with D possibly TRBD2 on 5 matching bases. Per germline, CDR1 SGDLS and CDR2 YYNGEE. V shed 4 bases and J shed 7 bases, with 14 bases lying between them. This CDR3 contains 13 residues.

The DNA for the CDR3 is TGTGCCACCGGATGGGACAGCTACGAGCAGTACTTC. The encoded protein is CATGWDSYEQYF. The V call is TRBV10-3, the J call TRBJ2-7, with 7 bases lining up with TRBD1. The CDR3 spans 12 residues. Germline V gene sequence: CDR1 ENHRY, CDR2 SYGVKD. Trimming cost V 10 bases and J 3 bases; bases outside gene matches: 6.

The CDR3 nucleotides read TGTGCCAGCAGTTTATGGTCTGGGGACAGGAGCCAAGAGACCCAGTACTTC. It codes for CASSLWSGDRSQETQYF. This rearrangement joins TRBV28 to TRBJ2-5, with 8 bases aligning to TRBD1. Germline CDR1 reads MDHEN; CDR2 reads SYDVKM. This CDR3 region has 17 residues. V lost 0 bases to trimming and J lost 1 base; unmatched junction nucleotides: 7.

The genes are TRBV5-1 and TRBJ2-2, with 9 bases identical to TRBD1. The J segment lost 0 bases and the V segment lost 0 bases, leaving 3 bases of the junction unmatched. Per the germline V gene, CDR1 is SGHRS and CDR2 is YFSETQ. The CDR3 is 17 residues long. The CDR3 bases are TGCGCCAGCAGCTTGGACAGGGGGCGAGCGAACACCGGGGAGCTGTTTTTT. The encoded protein is CASSLDRGRANTGELFF.

The chain is built from TRBV20-1 and TRBJ2-5; the match to TRBD2 covers 10 bases. The ends lost 6 bases at V and 0 bases at J; junction bases unmatched: 10. Germline-derived CDR1 and CDR2 are DFQATT and SNEGSKA (reference sequence). This CDR3 has 16 residues. CDR3 sequence reads: CSAPIGTSVYQETQYF. In nucleotides, the CDR3 is TGCAGTGCACCCATCGGGACTAGCGTGTACCAAGAGACCCAGTACTTC.

The V call is TRBV25-1, the J call TRBJ2-3, with 7 bases aligning to TRBD1. This CDR3 region has 14 residues. Trimming at V came to 5 bases and at J to 2 bases, leaving 4 bases not matched to a gene. Germline loops: CDR1 MGHDK, CDR2 SYGVNS. This CDR3 reads CASSWDSYTDTQYF. Here the CDR3 DNA reads TGTGCCAGCAGTTGGGACAGCTACACAGATACGCAGTATTTT.

The chain uses TRBV12-3 or TRBV12-4 and TRBJ2-5; D not resolved. Trimming stripped 6 bases from V and 4 bases from J, with 6 bases between. The CDR3 consists of 11 residues. CDR3 protein: CASRGSETQYF. The CDR3 DNA reads TGTGCCAGCAGAGGGTCAGAGACCCAGTACTTC.

This chain links TRBV12-3 or TRBV12-4 with TRBJ1-2, with D perhaps matching TRBD1 (5 bases). The CDR3 covers 14 residues. Trimming took 5 bases from V and 2 from J, leaving 12 bases between them. CDR3 protein: CASSPLGPNYGYTF. CDR3 bases: TGTGCCAGCAGTCCTCTGGGACCCAACTATGGCTACACCTTC.

V is TRBV29-1 and J is TRBJ2-3; 8 bases map to TRBD2. This CDR3 is built from 15 residues. Germline V lookup: CDR1 SQVTM, CDR2 ANQGSEA. The J segment lost 5 bases and the V segment lost 7 bases, leaving 14 bases of the junction unmatched. The CDR3 DNA reads TGCAGCGCTCCCGAAGTACGGGGGGGCGGAGATACGCAGTATTTT. It specifies CSAPEVRGGGDTQYF.

This clonotype was found a few times. J is TRBJ2-7 and V is TRBV5-4; TRBD1 is a possible D gene (6 bases). The CDR3 runs to 13 residues. V lost 0 bases and J lost 5, with 9 bases in between. CDR1 is SGHNT and CDR2 is YYREEE in the germline V gene (reference sequence). The chain's CDR3 is CASSLEQGDEQYV. CDR3 coding DNA: TGTGCCAGCAGCTTGGAACAGGGAGACGAGCAGTACGTC.

The chain has TRBV29-1 and TRBJ1-2, with 7 bases aligning to TRBD1. Germline lookup yields CDR1 SQVTM and CDR2 ANQGSEA. The CDR3 runs 12 residues. V dropped 7 bases and J dropped 5; count of bases not matched to a gene: 7. This CDR3 is CSAGGQLYGYTF. CDR3 in DNA: TGCAGCGCAGGGGGACAGCTATATGGCTACACCTTC.

The gene calls are TRBV4-1 and TRBJ1-4, with TRBD1 as a possible D gene (6 bases). From germline, CDR1 is MGHRA and CDR2 YSYEKL. V dropped 0 bases and J dropped 4 bases, with 12 bases sitting between them. The CDR3 is 16 residues long. CDR3 region: CASSQDAEGGNEKLFF. The CDR3 DNA is TGCGCCAGCAGCCAAGACGCAGAGGGGGGTAATGAAAAACTGTTTTTT.

The CDR3 sequence is CASSLSDVSPLHF. CDR3 nucleotides: TGTGCCAGCAGCTTATCCGATGTTTCACCCCTCCACTTT. The J gene is TRBJ1-6, the V gene TRBV7-3; D is undetermined. V gave up 2 bases and J gave up 9 bases, with 8 bases separating them. Germline values: CDR1 SGHTA, CDR2 FQGTGA. This CDR3 contains 13 residues.

The genes are TRBV12-3 or TRBV12-4 and TRBJ2-7, with TRBD1 identical over 8 bases. The CDR3 has 17 residues. V dropped 3 bases and J dropped 6; count of bases not matched to a gene: 16. CDR3 sequence (DNA): TGTGCCAGCAGTTTGGGCCAGGGGGCTCTTCTACGTGGCGAGCAGTACTTC. This gives the protein CASSLGQGALLRGEQYF.

The chain is built from TRBV7-2 and TRBJ2-6, with D uncertain. Germline V CDR1 and CDR2: SGHTA, FQGNSA. The CDR3 contains 16 residues. V was clipped by 5 bases and J by 0 bases, with 11 bases between them. CDR3 DNA: TGTGCCAGCAGCCGTACGGGTGTCTCTGGGGCCAACGTCCTGACTTTC. Its translation is CASSRTGVSGANVLTF.

The genes are TRBV3-1 and TRBJ1-2; 7 bases are shared with TRBD1. Germline CDR1 reads LGHDT; CDR2 reads YNNKEL (reference sequence). The length of the CDR3 is 16 residues. Unmatched junction bases numbered 16, after V lost 4 bases and J lost 8 bases. Here the CDR3 reads CASSLGTAKLSKGYTF. In nucleotides, the CDR3 is TGTGCCAGCAGCCTTGGGACAGCAAAATTGTCGAAGGGCTACACCTTC.

In this sample, this clonotype turned up once. The CDR3 region is CASSVAPVGSGANVLTF. For the CDR3, the DNA is TGTGCCAGCAGCGTAGCTCCTGTAGGGTCTGGGGCCAACGTCCTGACTTTC. The genes are TRBV9 and TRBJ2-6; no clear D gene. The V end was cut by 0 bases, the J end by 1 base, with 11 bases between. This CDR3 has 17 amino acids. From germline, CDR1 is SGDLS and CDR2 YYNGEE.

The J gene is TRBJ2-2, the V gene TRBV5-1; D is unresolved. The V gene's germline CDR1 is SGHRS and CDR2 YFSETQ. V lost 4 bases to trimming and J lost 8 bases, with 18 bases between them. This CDR3 is built from 15 residues. The CDR3 spells CASSPDRLSRGELFF. CDR3 nucleotides: TGCGCCAGCAGCCCGGACCGACTGTCCCGGGGGGAGCTGTTTTTT.

The chain joins TRBV7-9 to TRBJ2-7; possibly TRBD1 for D (6 bases). CDR3 length equals 15 residues. CDR1 and CDR2 (germline): SEHNR, FQNEAQ (reference sequence). The V and J ends lost 0 bases and 2 bases respectively, with 11 bases between them. The CDR3 sequence is CASSLASGTTYEQYF. The CDR3 DNA sequence: TGTGCCAGCAGCTTAGCGTCGGGGACAACCTACGAGCAGTACTTC.

The rearrangement uses TRBV7-8 and TRBJ1-1; D gene ambiguous. V was cut by 4 bases and J by 5 bases, with 17 bases left in between. The CDR3 runs to 15 residues. Germline lookup yields CDR1 SGHVS and CDR2 FQNEAQ. For the CDR3, the DNA is TGTGCCAGCAGCTCCCCGAAGGGTTACGGGACTGAAGCTTTCTTT. Its translation is CASSSPKGYGTEAFF.

The chain recombines TRBV2 with TRBJ2-7; D remains unclear. This CDR3 region has 12 residues. Deletions cut 6 bases from V and 2 bases from J, with 8 bases between. Germline CDR1 and CDR2: SNHLY and FYNNEI. The CDR3 DNA is TGTGCCAGCAGAAGGCTTACCTACGAGCAGTACTTC. The encoded protein is CASRRLTYEQYF.